A single sample is the source of the 13 T cell receptor beta chains below, sequenced in a study of shared clonotypes between healthy human individuals. Some clones are missing from TCRdb's copy, which holds only in-frame ones; the method was immunoSEQ multiplex PCR. The repertoire consists of some 700,000 clones, with less than 95% occurring once and the leading ten covering 30% to 40%. Sequencing used memory CD8+ T cells from PBMCs. Subset noted: CD45RO+ cells pooled with CCR7-negative TemRA cells. Receptors originate from a man younger than 35 in good health. Some clones in this sample may be carry-over from other donors' samples.

The gene calls are TRBV7-9 and TRBJ2-3, with a tentative D call TRBD1 (5 bases). Trimming shortened V by 5 bases and J by 0 bases, and 12 bases separated the two germline ends. Germline V CDR1 and CDR2: SEHNR, FQNEAQ (reference sequence). This CDR3 has 15 residues. This chain's CDR3 is CASSIGPGSTDTQYF. The CDR3 DNA reads TGTGCCAGCAGCATAGGGCCAGGGAGCACAGATACGCAGTATTTT.

The genes are TRBV27 and TRBJ2-7, with TRBD2 matching over 13 bases. The germline V gene has CDR1 MNHEY and CDR2 SMNVEV (reference sequence). The junction had 7 bases not matched to a gene; V was cut back by 4 bases and J by 7 bases. The CDR3 is 15 amino acids. This CDR3 is CASSSRLAGGGEQYF. CDR3 DNA sequence: TGTGCCAGCAGTTCCAGACTAGCGGGGGGCGGGGAGCAGTACTTC.

The rearrangement uses TRBV27 and TRBJ2-3; a possible D gene is TRBD2 (5 bases). Germline CDR1 reads MNHEY; CDR2 reads SMNVEV (reference sequence). The length of the CDR3 is 16 residues. Trimming pared 1 base from V and 6 bases from J, leaving 17 bases between. This CDR3 reads CASSLLGPIGVDTQYF. The CDR3 DNA sequence: TGTGCCAGCAGTTTATTAGGCCCAATCGGGGTGGATACGCAGTATTTT.

The table lists this clone with a count of one. J is TRBJ1-5 and V is TRBV27; 8 bases fit TRBD1. J gave up 2 bases and V 5 bases, and 11 bases lay outside the gene matches. This CDR3 has 17 amino acids. Germline V gives CDR1 MNHEY, CDR2 SMNVEV (reference sequence). CDR3 amino acids: CASSPLGPGGGNQPQHF. The DNA for the CDR3 is TGTGCCAGCAGTCCCCTAGGGCCAGGGGGCGGCAATCAGCCCCAGCATTTT.

The V call is TRBV6-6, the J call TRBJ1-4; D call uncertain. Trimming pared 6 bases from V and 12 bases from J, leaving 26 bases between. The CDR3 spans 16 residues. The germline gives CDR1 MNHNY, CDR2 SVGAGI (reference sequence). The CDR3 DNA reads TGTGCCAGCAGGAGCACGACGGGTTTCCGAACCGAACAACTGTTTTTT. Translated, it gives CASRSTTGFRTEQLFF.

V and J are TRBV6-6 and TRBJ2-5, with D perhaps matching TRBD2 (6 bases). Trimming stripped 0 bases from V and 5 bases from J, with 13 bases between. The CDR3 spans 15 residues. In germline, CDR1 is MNHNY, CDR2 SVGAGI (reference sequence). In DNA, the CDR3 is TGTGCCAGCAGTTACTCTTGGGACTCCCTGGAGACCCAGTACTTC. Its translation: CASSYSWDSLETQYF.

The rearrangement uses TRBV7-9 and TRBJ2-5, with TRBD1 identical over 8 bases. The V gene's germline CDR1 is SEHNR and CDR2 FQNEAQ (reference sequence). The CDR3 extends over 14 amino acids. V gave up 5 bases and J gave up 4 bases; unmatched junction bases: 6. In nucleotides, the CDR3 is TGTGCCAGCAGCGGACAGGGTTTGAGAGAGACCCAGTACTTC. This encodes CASSGQGLRETQYF. Together with reference TRBV7-9 and TRBJ2-5, the CDR3 gives the full variable domain: DTGVSQNPRHKITKRGQNVTFRCDPISEHNRLYWYRQTLGQGPEFLTYFQNEAQLEKSRLLSDRFSAERPKGSFSTLEIQRTEQGDSAMYLCASSGQGLRETQYFGPGTRLLVL.

This clone was counted between two and nine times. The rearrangement uses TRBV6-5 and TRBJ2-7; D gene unclear. The V gene lost 10 bases and the J gene lost 2 bases, with 15 bases spanning the gap. The CDR3 runs to 13 residues. Per the germline V gene, CDR1 is MNHEY and CDR2 is SVGAGI. CDR3 nucleotides: TGTGCCACCGGGTCTCTCATGGCCTACGAGCAGTACTTC. This sequence encodes CATGSLMAYEQYF.

The chain combines TRBV28 with TRBJ2-1; D may match TRBD1 or TRBD2 (5 bases each). Per germline, CDR1 MDHEN and CDR2 SYDVKM. Trimming took 5 bases from V and 0 from J, leaving 23 bases between them. The CDR3 covers 19 residues. The CDR3 DNA reads TGTGCCAGCAGTCGCCGACTTACAACAGGAGGTAGCTCCTACAATGAGCAGTTCTTC. It is translated as CASSRRLTTGGSSYNEQFF.

This rearrangement joins TRBV7-9 to TRBJ2-7; possibly TRBD1 for D (6 bases). Deletions cut 0 bases from V and 4 bases from J, with 13 bases between. The V gene's germline CDR1 is SEHNR and CDR2 FQNEAQ (reference sequence). This CDR3 is built from 15 residues. The CDR3 DNA follows: TGTGCCAGCAGCTTAGCCGGGTGGACAGATTACGAGCAGTACTTC. This sequence encodes CASSLAGWTDYEQYF.

The J gene is TRBJ1-2, the V gene TRBV18; D not certain. The CDR3 consists of 13 residues. Per the germline V gene, CDR1 is KGHSH and CDR2 is LQKENI. V shed 0 bases and J shed 3 bases, with 5 bases lying between them. The CDR3 DNA reads TGTGCCAGCTCACCACCGGACGACTATGGCTACACCTTC. Translated, it gives CASSPPDDYGYTF.

The chain is built from TRBV9 and TRBJ2-5, with 12 nucleotides matching TRBD2. Trimming took 2 bases from V and 4 from J; bases not matched to a gene: 6. The CDR3 runs to 16 residues. Germline V CDR1 and CDR2: SGDLS, YYNGEE. CDR3 nucleotide sequence: TGTGCCAGCAGCGTCGGACTAGCGGGAAGGTTAGAGACCCAGTACTTC. This encodes CASSVGLAGRLETQYF.

The V gene is TRBV7-2, the J gene TRBJ2-7; 9 nucleotides match TRBD2. This CDR3 is 18 amino acids long. Germline V lookup: CDR1 SGHTA, CDR2 FQGNSA. Losses at the gene ends were 1 base for V and 1 base for J; bases not matched to a gene: 11. The CDR3 sequence: CASSLEVAGEGLSYEQYF. Written as DNA, the CDR3 is TGTGCCAGCAGCTTAGAGGTAGCGGGAGAGGGCCTATCCTACGAGCAGTACTTC.